The rows below give T cell receptor beta chains drawn from one sample of a study of cytomegalovirus exposure and HLA in healthy donors. Measured with immunoSEQ multiplex PCR; TCRdb has only the in-frame clones, and not every one. This listing includes around 150,000 clones. The sequenced material came from PBMCs. Every receptor here comes from a man aged 25 to 45 in good health and CMV-seronegative. CDR3s include the opening cysteine and the closing phenylalanine or tryptophan. The D gene is left open where the match is weak.

TRBJ2-1 TRBV28 TRBD2 TGTGCCAGCAGTTTATGGGGACTAGGTAACGAGCAGTTCTTC CASSLWGLGNEQFF
TRBJ2-1 TRBV30 TRBD2 TGTGCCACCAACCCTAGCGGGAGCTCCTACAATGAGCAGTTCTTC CATNPSGSSYNEQFF
TRBJ2-2 TRBV10-1 - TGCGCCAGTTCTAATCAGGCCTCGGCTGCTAACACCGGGGAGCTGTTTTTT CASSNQASAANTGELFF
TRBJ2-2 TRBV5-8 - TGTGCCAGCAGCTTGGTTGCGGGCGCTGCCACCGGGGAGCTGTTTTTT CASSLVAGAATGELFF
TRBJ1-5 TRBV19 - TGTGCCAGTAGTATGTTCGTTTTCGGCAGGGGCCCAATGGGTCAGCCCCAGCATTTT CASSMFVFGRGPMGQPQHF
TRBJ2-1 TRBV5-3 TRBD2 TGTGCCAGAAGCTGCCCAACACTAGCGGGCTACAATGAGCAGTTCTTC CARSCPTLAGYNEQFF
TRBJ1-3 TRBV2 TRBD1 TGTGCCAGCAGTGCGGACAGGGGTGACACCATATATTTT CASSADRGDTIYF
TRBJ2-1 TRBV7-3 - TGTGCCAGCAGCTTAAGCGCCGACTACAATGAGCAGTTCTTC CASSLSADYNEQFF
TRBJ1-1 TRBV4-1 - TGCGCCAGCAGCCTAGACAGGTACACTGAAGCTTTCTTT CASSLDRYTEAFF
TRBJ2-2 TRBV5-1 - TGCGCCAGCAACCTTCTAGGGGTTGTCGCCGGGGAGCTGTTTTTT CASNLLGVVAGELFF
TRBJ2-3 TRBV4-1 - TGCGCCAGCAGCTCCCTAATGGGGGAGGCAGATACGCAGTATTTT CASSSLMGEADTQYF
TRBJ2-1 TRBV2 TRBD1 TGTGCCGGACATAGGGGGCAACTTAACAATGAGCAGTTCTTC CAGHRGQLNNEQFF
TRBJ2-7 TRBV5-4 - TGTGCCAGCAGCTTCAATCCCTACGAGCAGTACTTC CASSFNPYEQYF
TRBJ2-1 TRBV5-1 - TGCGCCAGCAGCTTGGTTCCCGCCTACAATGAGCAGTTCTTC CASSLVPAYNEQFF
TRBJ2-3 TRBV5-6 - TGTGCCAGCAGCTTCTCAGGGTCTGCAGATACGCAGTATTTT CASSFSGSADTQYF
TRBJ2-7 TRBV7-6 - TGTGCCAGCAGCTTAGCGCGAGGCCCTACCTACGAGCAGTACTTC CASSLARGPTYEQYF
TRBJ1-3 TRBV21-1 - TGTGCCAGCAGCAAAGGTGTTGGGTCTTCTGGAGACACCATATATTTT CASSKGVGSSGDTIYF
TRBJ2-3 TRBV9 - TGTGCCGGGGGGGCAGGGGACTACACAGATACGCAGTATTTT CAGGAGDYTDTQYF
TRBJ1-4 TRBV9 TRBD1 TGTGCCAGCAGCCAAGGACAGGGACATGCAACTAATGAAAAACTGTTTTTT CASSQGQGHATNEKLFF
TRBJ1-2 TRBV5-4 - TGTGCCAGCAGCTTGGAAGCGGGAGACTATGGCTACACCTTC CASSLEAGDYGYTF
TRBJ2-3 TRBV11-3 - TGTGCCAGCAGCCCTCGGGGTAGAAACACAGATACGCAGTATTTT CASSPRGRNTDTQYF
TRBJ2-4 TRBV10-3 - TGTGCCATCCAGCGAGACCTAGCCAAAAACATTCAGTACTTC CAIQRDLAKNIQYF
TRBJ2-7 TRBV5-1 TRBD1 TGCGCCAGCAGCTCGGGGACAGGGAACTCCTACGAGCAGTACTTC CASSSGTGNSYEQYF
TRBJ2-3 TRBV5-6 - TGTGCCAGCAGCTTGACTGGAGCTAGCACAGATACGCAGTATTTT CASSLTGASTDTQYF
TRBJ1-2 TRBV18 - TGTGCCAGCTCACCCGTGACGGGGGAATTAGCTAACTATGGCTACACCTTC CASSPVTGELANYGYTF
TRBJ2-7 TRBV9 - TGTGCCAGCAGCGTAGCTACAGTCTCCTACGAGCAGTACTTC CASSVATVSYEQYF
TRBJ1-5 TRBV19 - TGTGCCAGTAAGGATCGCGGGGGTTCGAGCAATCAGCCCCAGCATTTT CASKDRGGSSNQPQHF
TRBJ2-5 TRBV11-2 - TGTGCCAGCAGCTTAGATCACTTGGCACGTCGGGCCCAGTACTTC CASSLDHLARRAQYF